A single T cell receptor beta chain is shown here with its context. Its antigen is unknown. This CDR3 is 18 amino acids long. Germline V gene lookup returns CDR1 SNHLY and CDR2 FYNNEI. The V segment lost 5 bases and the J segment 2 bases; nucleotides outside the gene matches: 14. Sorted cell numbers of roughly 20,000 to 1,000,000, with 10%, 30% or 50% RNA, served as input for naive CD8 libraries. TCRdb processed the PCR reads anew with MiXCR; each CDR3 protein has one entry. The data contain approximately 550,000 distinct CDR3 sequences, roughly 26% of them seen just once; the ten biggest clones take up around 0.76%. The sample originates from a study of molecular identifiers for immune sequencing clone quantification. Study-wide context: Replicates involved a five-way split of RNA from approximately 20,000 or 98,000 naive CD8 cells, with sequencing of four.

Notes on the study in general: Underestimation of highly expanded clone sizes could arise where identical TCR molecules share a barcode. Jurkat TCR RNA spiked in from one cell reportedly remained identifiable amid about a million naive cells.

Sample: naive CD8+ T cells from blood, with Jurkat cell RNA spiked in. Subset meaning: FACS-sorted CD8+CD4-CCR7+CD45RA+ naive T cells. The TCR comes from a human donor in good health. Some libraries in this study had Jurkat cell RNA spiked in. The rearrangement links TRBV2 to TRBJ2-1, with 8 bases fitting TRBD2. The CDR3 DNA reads TGTGCCAGCAGTACCAACAACGAAGCGGGAGACCCCTACAATGAGCAGTTCTTC. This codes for CASSTNNEAGDPYNEQFF.